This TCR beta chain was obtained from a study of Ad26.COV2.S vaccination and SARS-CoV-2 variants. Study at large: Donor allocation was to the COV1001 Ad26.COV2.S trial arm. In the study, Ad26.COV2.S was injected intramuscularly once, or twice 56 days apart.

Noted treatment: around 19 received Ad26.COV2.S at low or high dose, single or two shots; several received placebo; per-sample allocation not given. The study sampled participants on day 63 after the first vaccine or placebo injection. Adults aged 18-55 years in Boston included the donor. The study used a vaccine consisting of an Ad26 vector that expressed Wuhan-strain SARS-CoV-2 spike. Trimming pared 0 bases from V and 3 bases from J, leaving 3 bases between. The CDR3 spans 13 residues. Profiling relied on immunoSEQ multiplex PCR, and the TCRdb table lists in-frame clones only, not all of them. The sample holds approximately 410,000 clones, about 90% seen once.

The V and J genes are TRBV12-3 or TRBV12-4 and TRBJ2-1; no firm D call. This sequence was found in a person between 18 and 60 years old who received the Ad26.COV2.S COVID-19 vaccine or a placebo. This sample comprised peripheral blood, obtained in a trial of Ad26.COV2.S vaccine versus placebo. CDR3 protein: CASSLADYNEQFF. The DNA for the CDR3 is TGTGCCAGCAGTTTAGCTGACTACAATGAGCAGTTCTTC.